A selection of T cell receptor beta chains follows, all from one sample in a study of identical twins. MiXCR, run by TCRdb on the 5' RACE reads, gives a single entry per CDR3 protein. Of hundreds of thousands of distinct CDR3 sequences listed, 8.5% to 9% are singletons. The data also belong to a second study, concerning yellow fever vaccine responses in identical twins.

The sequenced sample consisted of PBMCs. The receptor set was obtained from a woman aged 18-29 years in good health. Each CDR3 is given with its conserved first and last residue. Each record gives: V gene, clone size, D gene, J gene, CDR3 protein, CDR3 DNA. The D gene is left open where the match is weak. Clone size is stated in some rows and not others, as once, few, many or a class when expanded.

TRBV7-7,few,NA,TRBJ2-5,CASSSDSGPQETQYF,TGTGCTAGCAGCTCAGACTCCGGGCCACAAGAGACCCAGTACTTC
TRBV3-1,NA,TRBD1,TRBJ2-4,CASSRSGTGPREGAKNIQYF,TGTGCCAGCAGCCGTTCCGGGACAGGGCCACGTGAAGGGGCCAAAAACATTCAGTACTTC
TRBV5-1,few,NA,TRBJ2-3,CASSLAGRPGADTQYF,TGCGCCAGCAGCTTGGCAGGGCGGCCCGGGGCAGATACGCAGTATTTT
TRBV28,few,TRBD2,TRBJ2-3,CASSLWVASGKSTDTQYF,TGTGCCAGCAGTTTATGGGTAGCTAGCGGGAAAAGCACAGATACGCAGTATTTT
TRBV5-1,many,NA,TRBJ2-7,CASSLTDPAYEQYF,TGCGCCAGCAGCTTGACAGATCCTGCCTACGAGCAGTACTTC
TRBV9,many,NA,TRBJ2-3,CASSVVGQTDTQYF,TGTGCCAGCAGCGTAGTTGGGCAGACAGATACGCAGTATTTT
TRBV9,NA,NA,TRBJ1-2,CASSVEDRYGYTF,TGTGCCAGCAGCGTAGAGGACCGCTATGGCTACACCTTC
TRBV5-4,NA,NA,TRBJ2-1,CASSPPTTSVYNEQFF,TGTGCCAGCAGTCCACCCACAACCTCGGTATACAATGAGCAGTTCTTC
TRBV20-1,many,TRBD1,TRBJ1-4,CSARDPGQGGEKLFF,TGCAGTGCTAGAGATCCGGGACAGGGAGGTGAAAAACTGTTTTTT
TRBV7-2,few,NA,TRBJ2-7,CASSLELIGGSYEQYF,TGTGCCAGCAGCTTAGAATTAATCGGAGGCTCCTACGAGCAGTACTTC
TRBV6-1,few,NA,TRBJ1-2,CASSGQENYGYTF,TGTGCCAGCAGTGGACAGGAGAACTATGGCTACACCTTC
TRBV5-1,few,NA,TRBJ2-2,CASSSAGASGELFF,TGCGCCAGCAGCTCAGCAGGGGCTTCCGGGGAGCTGTTTTTT
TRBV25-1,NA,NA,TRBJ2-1,CASSELRREQFF,TGTGCCAGCAGTGAATTACGACGTGAGCAGTTCTTC
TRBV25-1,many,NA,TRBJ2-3,CASSPGTSTVDTQYF,TGTGCCAGCAGCCCCGGGACCTCGACCGTGGATACGCAGTATTTT
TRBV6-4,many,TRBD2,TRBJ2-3,CASSDLAGGPDTQYF,TGTGCCAGCAGTGACCTAGCGGGAGGGCCAGATACGCAGTATTTT
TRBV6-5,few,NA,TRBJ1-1,CASTGYGTEAFF,TGTGCCAGCACAGGGTACGGGACTGAAGCTTTCTTT
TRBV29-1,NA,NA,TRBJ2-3,CGVVWYRPSTDTQYF,TGCGGCGTTGTATGGTACCGACCTAGCACAGATACGCAGTATTTT
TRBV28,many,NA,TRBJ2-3,CASRIRSGSSTDTQYF,TGTGCCAGCAGGATTAGATCGGGGAGTAGCACAGATACGCAGTATTTT
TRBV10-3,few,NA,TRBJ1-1,CAISETGMNTEAFF,TGTGCCATCAGTGAGACAGGGATGAACACTGAAGCTTTCTTT
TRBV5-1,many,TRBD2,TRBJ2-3,CASSSLADTDTQYF,TGCGCCAGCAGTTCCCTAGCGGATACAGATACGCAGTATTTT
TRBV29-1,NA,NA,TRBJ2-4,CSVEDRVSKNIQYF,TGCAGCGTTGAAGACAGGGTGAGCAAAAACATTCAGTACTTC
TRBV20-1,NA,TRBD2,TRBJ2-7,CSASRIGAGGDEYF,TGCAGTGCTAGCCGGATAGGAGCGGGGGGGGATGAGTACTTC
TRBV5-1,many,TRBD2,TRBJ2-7,CASSFTSGSYEQYF,TGCGCCAGCAGCTTCACTAGCGGCTCCTACGAGCAGTACTTC